These T cell receptor beta chains were read from a single sample in a study of PD-1 blockade in classical Hodgkin lymphoma. Data came from immunoSEQ multiplex PCR; TCRdb stores just in-frame clones and leaves some out. In the table there are approximately 30,000 clones, over 55% of which are singletons. Sequenced here: peripheral blood mononuclear cells (PBMCs), sampled before the fourth cycle of nivolumab. The receptor set was obtained from a human donor with classical Hodgkin lymphoma. Each CDR3 is given with its conserved first and last residue. D genes are given only for firm matches. Clone size is stated in some rows and not others, as once, few, many or a class when expanded.

d_call: .
j_call: TRBJ2-3
v_call: TRBV10-3
clone_size: .
cdr3_aa: CAISEAAGSTDTQYF
cdr3_nt: TGTGCCATCAGTGAGGCGGCAGGAAGCACAGATACGCAGTATTTT

d_call: .
j_call: TRBJ1-4
v_call: TRBV11-2
clone_size: .
cdr3_aa: CASSLEEKLFF
cdr3_nt: TGTGCCAGCAGCTTAGAGGAAAAACTGTTTTTT

d_call: .
j_call: TRBJ1-4
v_call: TRBV5-1
clone_size: .
cdr3_aa: CASSSGGATNEKLFF
cdr3_nt: TGCGCCAGCAGCTCAGGCGGAGCTACTAATGAAAAACTGTTTTTT

d_call: .
j_call: TRBJ2-3
v_call: TRBV6-1
clone_size: .
cdr3_aa: CASSEVGDTQYF
cdr3_nt: TGTGCCAGCAGTGAAGTTGGCGATACGCAGTATTTT

d_call: TRBD1
j_call: TRBJ2-1
v_call: TRBV11-2
clone_size: .
cdr3_aa: CASSLDATGKISVAYNEQFF
cdr3_nt: TGTGCCAGCAGCTTAGACGCGACAGGGAAAATTTCGGTCGCCTACAATGAGCAGTTCTTC

d_call: .
j_call: TRBJ1-6
v_call: TRBV28
clone_size: .
cdr3_aa: CASSWQGPYNSPLHF
cdr3_nt: TGTGCCAGCAGTTGGCAGGGGCCCTATAATTCACCCCTCCACTTT

d_call: .
j_call: TRBJ1-1
v_call: TRBV9
clone_size: .
cdr3_aa: CASRETPYSEAFF
cdr3_nt: TGTGCCAGCAGGGAAACCCCTTACTCTGAAGCTTTCTTT

d_call: .
j_call: TRBJ1-3
v_call: TRBV14
clone_size: .
cdr3_aa: CASSQDGRQLTGNTIYF
cdr3_nt: TGTGCCAGCAGCCAAGACGGGAGACAACTGACTGGAAACACCATATATTTT

d_call: .
j_call: TRBJ2-2
v_call: TRBV11-3
clone_size: few
cdr3_aa: CASSLETNRGGTGELFF
cdr3_nt: TGTGCCAGCAGCTTAGAAACGAACAGGGGAGGCACCGGGGAGCTGTTTTTT

d_call: .
j_call: TRBJ2-2
v_call: TRBV18
clone_size: .
cdr3_aa: CASSPGLDTGELFF
cdr3_nt: TGTGCCAGCTCACCAGGGCTAGACACCGGGGAGCTGTTTTTT

d_call: .
j_call: TRBJ2-5
v_call: TRBV28
clone_size: .
cdr3_aa: CASSSLLEAVSQETQYF
cdr3_nt: TGTGCCAGCAGTTCTTTACTAGAGGCTGTGTCCCAAGAGACCCAGTACTTC

d_call: TRBD2
j_call: TRBJ2-1
v_call: TRBV7-2
clone_size: .
cdr3_aa: CASSLDGLAGAEQFF
cdr3_nt: TGTGCCAGCAGCTTAGATGGGCTAGCGGGGGCTGAGCAGTTCTTC

d_call: .
j_call: TRBJ2-2
v_call: TRBV4-1
clone_size: .
cdr3_aa: CASSQDRQGGTGELFF
cdr3_nt: TGCGCCAGCAGCCAAGATCGCCAGGGGGGCACCGGGGAGCTGTTTTTT

d_call: .
j_call: TRBJ1-1
v_call: TRBV7-9
clone_size: .
cdr3_aa: CASSRQGSLGEAFF
cdr3_nt: TGTGCCAGCAGCCGCCAAGGATCTCTTGGGGAAGCTTTCTTT

d_call: TRBD2
j_call: TRBJ2-5
v_call: TRBV27
clone_size: .
cdr3_aa: CASSFGREGETQYF
cdr3_nt: TGTGCCAGCAGTTTTGGAAGGGAGGGAGAGACCCAGTACTTC

d_call: TRBD1
j_call: TRBJ2-3
v_call: TRBV4-3
clone_size: once
cdr3_aa: CASSQDGPGQGIDTQYF
cdr3_nt: TGCGCCAGCAGCCAAGATGGGCCGGGACAGGGTATAGATACGCAGTATTTT

d_call: .
j_call: TRBJ2-1
v_call: TRBV7-6
clone_size: .
cdr3_aa: CASSSGAGAYNEQFF
cdr3_nt: TGTGCCAGCAGCTCGGGGGCGGGAGCCTACAATGAGCAGTTCTTC

d_call: TRBD1
j_call: TRBJ1-1
v_call: TRBV7-9
clone_size: .
cdr3_aa: CASSSGQRSTEAFF
cdr3_nt: TGTGCCAGCAGCTCGGGACAGCGGAGCACTGAAGCTTTCTTT

d_call: .
j_call: TRBJ2-5
v_call: TRBV5-1
clone_size: .
cdr3_aa: CASRLQETQYF
cdr3_nt: TGCGCCAGCAGACTCCAAGAGACCCAGTACTTC

d_call: .
j_call: TRBJ2-3
v_call: TRBV29-1
clone_size: .
cdr3_aa: CSVDHTDTQYF
cdr3_nt: TGCAGCGTTGACCACACAGATACGCAGTATTTT

d_call: .
j_call: TRBJ1-2
v_call: TRBV28
clone_size: .
cdr3_aa: CASRDLIYGYTF
cdr3_nt: TGTGCCAGCAGGGACCTTATCTATGGCTACACCTTC

d_call: TRBD2
j_call: TRBJ2-1
v_call: TRBV5-1
clone_size: .
cdr3_aa: CASSPSGLAGGSSYNEQFF
cdr3_nt: TGCGCCAGCAGCCCGTCGGGACTAGCGGGAGGCAGCTCCTACAATGAGCAGTTCTTC

d_call: .
j_call: TRBJ1-6
v_call: TRBV19
clone_size: .
cdr3_aa: CASSRSNNSPLHF
cdr3_nt: TGTGCCAGTAGTAGGAGTAATAATTCACCCCTCCACTTT

d_call: TRBD2
j_call: TRBJ2-1
v_call: TRBV28
clone_size: few
cdr3_aa: CASSLMVLSSGRLDEQFF
cdr3_nt: TGTGCCAGCAGTTTAATGGTCCTGTCTAGCGGGCGTTTGGATGAGCAGTTCTTC

d_call: TRBD1
j_call: TRBJ2-2
v_call: TRBV7-9
clone_size: once
cdr3_aa: CASIATGAQSNTGELFF
cdr3_nt: TGTGCCAGCATCGCGACAGGGGCGCAGTCAAACACCGGGGAGCTGTTTTTT

d_call: .
j_call: TRBJ2-5
v_call: TRBV18
clone_size: .
cdr3_aa: CASSSSMDTQETQYF
cdr3_nt: TGTGCCAGCTCAAGTAGCATGGATACCCAAGAGACCCAGTACTTC

d_call: .
j_call: TRBJ1-3
v_call: TRBV5-1
clone_size: .
cdr3_aa: CASRLDPQGSGNTIYF
cdr3_nt: TGCGCCAGCAGACTCGATCCTCAGGGTTCTGGAAACACCATATATTTT

d_call: .
j_call: TRBJ2-7
v_call: TRBV10-2
clone_size: .
cdr3_aa: CASSEGTEMLYEQYF
cdr3_nt: TGCGCCAGCAGTGAGGGTACGGAAATGCTCTACGAGCAGTACTTC

d_call: .
j_call: TRBJ2-7
v_call: TRBV4-1
clone_size: .
cdr3_aa: CASSQEETIVSYEQYF
cdr3_nt: TGCGCCAGCAGCCAAGAGGAGACTATTGTTTCCTACGAGCAGTACTTC

d_call: .
j_call: TRBJ2-1
v_call: TRBV29-1
clone_size: .
cdr3_aa: CSVEGPYTDEQFF
cdr3_nt: TGCAGCGTCGAGGGACCGTACACGGATGAGCAGTTCTTC

d_call: TRBD1
j_call: TRBJ2-5
v_call: TRBV7-8
clone_size: .
cdr3_aa: CASSLALAGGETQYF
cdr3_nt: TGTGCCAGCAGCTTAGCCCTCGCAGGGGGAGAGACCCAGTACTTC

d_call: TRBD2
j_call: TRBJ2-5
v_call: TRBV7-8
clone_size: .
cdr3_aa: CASSLGLSGRRGETQYF
cdr3_nt: TGTGCCAGCAGCTTAGGGCTTAGCGGGAGGCGAGGGGAGACCCAGTACTTC

d_call: .
j_call: TRBJ2-3
v_call: TRBV27
clone_size: .
cdr3_aa: CASSRIGPDTQYF
cdr3_nt: TGTGCCAGCAGTCGGATCGGTCCAGATACGCAGTATTTT

d_call: .
j_call: TRBJ2-6
v_call: TRBV2
clone_size: .
cdr3_aa: CASRPGSGANVLTF
cdr3_nt: TGTGCCAGCCGTCCTGGGTCTGGGGCCAACGTCCTGACTTTC

d_call: .
j_call: TRBJ1-4
v_call: TRBV6-5
clone_size: once
cdr3_aa: CASSYDGGANEKLFF
cdr3_nt: TGTGCCAGCAGTTACGACGGTGGCGCTAATGAAAAACTGTTTTTT

d_call: TRBD1
j_call: TRBJ2-1
v_call: TRBV13
clone_size: .
cdr3_aa: CASSFDRGSDNEQFF
cdr3_nt: TGTGCCAGCAGCTTTGACAGGGGGTCGGACAATGAGCAGTTCTTC

d_call: .
j_call: TRBJ2-2
v_call: TRBV19
clone_size: once
cdr3_aa: CASSLRLGHTGELFF
cdr3_nt: TGTGCCAGTAGCCTGCGGCTAGGGCACACCGGGGAGCTGTTTTTT

d_call: TRBD2
j_call: TRBJ2-3
v_call: TRBV6-1
clone_size: .
cdr3_aa: CASTGGRGTDTQYF
cdr3_nt: TGTGCCTCCACGGGCGGGAGGGGCACAGATACGCAGTATTTT

d_call: TRBD2
j_call: TRBJ2-1
v_call: TRBV30
clone_size: few
cdr3_aa: CACLGGTSGDNEQFF
cdr3_nt: TGTGCCTGCCTTGGCGGGACTAGCGGAGACAATGAGCAGTTCTTC

d_call: TRBD2
j_call: TRBJ2-1
v_call: TRBV28
clone_size: .
cdr3_aa: CASSHGTSGRAVYNEQFF
cdr3_nt: TGTGCCAGCAGTCATGGGACTAGCGGGAGGGCGGTCTACAATGAGCAGTTCTTC

d_call: TRBD1
j_call: TRBJ2-1
v_call: TRBV7-2
clone_size: .
cdr3_aa: CASSLGSGQGHNEQFF
cdr3_nt: TGTGCCAGCAGCTTAGGGTCGGGACAGGGCCACAATGAGCAGTTCTTC

d_call: TRBD1
j_call: TRBJ2-1
v_call: TRBV7-6
clone_size: .
cdr3_aa: CASSLAGTGEQFF
cdr3_nt: TGTGCCAGCAGCTTAGCGGGGACAGGAGAGCAGTTCTTC

d_call: TRBD2
j_call: TRBJ2-3
v_call: TRBV28
clone_size: .
cdr3_aa: CASSSPGRGTDTQYF
cdr3_nt: TGTGCCAGCAGTTCCCCAGGGAGGGGCACAGATACGCAGTATTTT